Below, one T cell receptor beta chain is given with its context. The second PCR ran about 6 to 11 cycles with a sample-barcoded 5' primer and J-beta primers. From the 5' RACE reads, TCRdb called clonotypes with MiXCR, one entry per CDR3 protein. The repertoire holds fewer than 950,000 distinct CDR3 sequences, around 36% seen once, with over 10% in the top ten. The data are from a study of blood T cells in healthy people across ages. Germline CDR1 reads SGHTA; CDR2 reads FQGNSA. The CDR3 spans 12 residues. The sequence was collected from a man between 18 and 35 years old in good health. Material: blood. This chain uses TRBV7-2 with TRBJ2-7; D remains ambiguous. The J call may be faulty, since TRBJ2-4 better matches the DNA end. DNA of the CDR3: TGTGCCAGCAGCTCCAGCGAAAACATTCAGTACTTC. This translates into CASSSSENIQYF.